This passage covers 6 T cell receptor beta chains from one sample sequenced in a study of T cell responses to AZD1222 COVID-19 vaccine (dated by TCRdb to about 2021). The intended sense of this specimen's time point label: baseline before first vaccination. The library came from the immunoSEQ multiplex PCR assay. TCRdb limited this immuneACCESS table to in-frame rearrangements with V and J called. A share of clones is missing; checked studies link under half to unresolved V genes, and the rest is unexplained. In all, the sample holds 90,000 to 120,000 clones, and about nine tenths of those were seen once. The ten largest clones add up to 3.5% to 5% of the sample. The sample here was peripheral blood, taken on day 0 of AZD1222 vaccination. These TCRs come from an adult in good health.

This clone was observed a handful of times. The rearrangement uses TRBV3-1 (or the pseudogene TRBV3-2) and TRBJ2-5; D is unclear. Deletions cut 3 bases from V and 3 bases from J, with 2 bases between. Per the germline V gene, CDR1 is LGHDT and CDR2 is YNNKEL (reference sequence). This CDR3 region has 11 residues. The CDR3: CASSQEETQYF. CDR3 nucleotides: TGTGCCAGCAGCCAGGAAGAGACCCAGTACTTC.

The rearrangement uses TRBV14 and TRBJ1-1, with a possible D match to TRBD1 (5 bases). Germline lookup yields CDR1 SGHDN and CDR2 FVKESK. CDR3 length: 16 amino acids. V was cut by 2 bases and J by 0 bases, with 13 bases left in between. CDR3 DNA sequence: TGTGCCAGCAGCCAATACGGTAGGGGCATGAACACTGAAGCTTTCTTT. This gives the protein CASSQYGRGMNTEAFF.

The gene calls are TRBV28 and TRBJ2-1, with no clear D. The CDR3 is 16 amino acids. Germline V gene lookup returns CDR1 MDHEN and CDR2 SYDVKM. Trimming cost V 6 bases and J 0 bases, with 15 bases left between them. CDR3 region: CASRELNFLSYNEQFF. CDR3 DNA: TGTGCCAGCAGGGAGTTGAATTTTCTCTCCTACAATGAGCAGTTCTTC.

V and J are TRBV4-1 and TRBJ2-3, with 9 bases that match TRBD2. Trimming took 0 bases from V and 3 from J; bases not matched to a gene: 7. Germline V gene lookup returns CDR1 MGHRA and CDR2 YSYEKL. This CDR3 has 17 residues. CDR3 sequence (DNA): TGCGCCAGCAGCCAAGACGGGACTAGCAGAAATACAGATACGCAGTATTTT. It specifies CASSQDGTSRNTDTQYF.

This chain joins TRBV7-2 and TRBJ2-1; 8 positions match TRBD1. V gave up 1 base and J gave up 7 bases; unmatched junction bases: 3. The CDR3 is 14 amino acids. Germline assignment: CDR1 SGHTA and CDR2 FQGNSA. The CDR3 DNA follows: TGTGCCAGCAGCTTAGGCAGGGGGCAGAATGAGCAGTTCTTC. The encoded protein is CASSLGRGQNEQFF.

The chain recombines TRBV18 with TRBJ1-1; D unclear. Trimming took off 2 bases at V and 4 bases at J, with 8 bases between the two ends. The CDR3 loop spans 13 amino acids. Germline lookup yields CDR1 KGHSH and CDR2 LQKENI. CDR3 loop: CASSPTALTEAFF. For the CDR3, the DNA is TGTGCCAGCTCACCAACCGCTCTCACTGAAGCTTTCTTT.